This entry lists 21 T cell receptor beta chains sequenced from one sample in a study of blood T cell repertoires in COVID-19. The method was immunoSEQ multiplex PCR; TCRdb's version includes in-frame clones alone and lacks a portion of them. The profile shows around 250,000 clones, 85% to 90% of them singletons. Sequences were obtained from PBMCs or T cells enriched from blood (not recorded which). These TCRs come from a man between 50 and 59 years old who had been exposed to COVID-19.

This chain connects TRBV7-9 to TRBJ2-7; 9 bases are a match to TRBD1. CDR3 length: 12 residues. Looked up from germline, CDR1 is SEHNR and CDR2 is FQNEAQ (reference sequence). V was clipped by 5 bases and J by 5 bases; unmatched bases: 1. CDR3 in DNA: TGTGCCAGCAGCCGGGACAGGGACGAGCAGTACGTC. It yields the protein CASSRDRDEQYV.

The chain is built from TRBV11-2 and TRBJ2-1, with 11 bases fitting TRBD2. Trimming removed 5 bases from V and 5 bases from J; junction bases left unmatched: 5. The CDR3 has 15 residues. The germline CDR1 and CDR2 sequences are SGHAT and FQNNGV. The CDR3 sequence: CASSRTSGGDNEQFF. In nucleotides, the CDR3 is TGTGCCAGCAGCCGTACTAGCGGGGGAGACAATGAGCAGTTCTTC.

CDR3 DNA sequence: TGTGCCAGCAGCGCCCGGGGGAACTCTGGAAACACCATATATTTT. This translates into CASSARGNSGNTIYF. The gene calls are TRBV9 and TRBJ1-3; maybe TRBD1 (5 bases). Trimming removed 3 bases at V and 0 bases at J, with 10 bases between. Germline V CDR1 and CDR2: SGDLS, YYNGEE. The CDR3 extends over 15 amino acids.

The rearrangement links TRBV9 to TRBJ1-1; 7 nucleotides match TRBD1. V was pared by 4 bases and J by 5 bases, with 5 bases of the junction left unmatched. This CDR3 contains 13 residues. The germline V gene encodes CDR1 SGDLS and CDR2 YYNGEE. CDR3 DNA sequence: TGTGCCAGCAGCCTGACAGGGCTTACTGAAGCTTTCTTT. It encodes CASSLTGLTEAFF.

The gene calls are TRBV6-5 and TRBJ2-7, with D possibly being TRBD2 (5 bases). The V end was cut by 6 bases, the J end by 3 bases, with 18 bases between. CDR3 length equals 15 residues. Germline CDR1 is MNHEY and CDR2 is SVGAGI. CDR3 DNA sequence: TGTGCCAGCAGGAAGCAGTGGGGAGACCGCTACGAGCAGTACTTC. It is translated as CASRKQWGDRYEQYF.

The gene calls are TRBV10-2 and TRBJ1-2, with TRBD1 matching 8 bases. Germline V gene sequence: CDR1 WSHSY, CDR2 SAAADI. This CDR3 has 14 amino acids. The J segment lost 3 bases and the V segment lost 8 bases, leaving 8 bases of the junction unmatched. CDR3 DNA sequence: TGCGCCAGCCAAAAGGACAGGGAGGACTATGGCTACACCTTC. Translating gives CASQKDREDYGYTF.

The rearrangement uses TRBV15 and TRBJ1-2; 7 bases are shared with TRBD1. Germline loops: CDR1 LNHNV, CDR2 YYDKDF (reference sequence). The CDR3 totals 19 residues. The V and J ends lost 0 bases and 1 base, in that order; junction bases with no gene match: 14. The CDR3 DNA reads as TGTGCCACCAGCAGAGATCTAGGGGGCATTCCGGCTGATAACTATGGCTACACCTTC. Translating gives CATSRDLGGIPADNYGYTF. Full variable domain (remainder filled in from reference TRBV15 and TRBJ1-2): DAMVIQNPRYQVTQFGKPVTLSCSQTLNHNVMYWYQQKSSQAPKLLFHYYDKDFNNEADTPDNFQSRRPNTSFCFLDIRSPGLGDTAMYLCATSRDLGGIPADNYGYTFGSGTRLTVV.

This clone was seen ten or more times. V gene TRBV29-1 combines with J gene TRBJ1-1, with 7 bases matching TRBD1. The germline gives CDR1 SQVTM, CDR2 ANQGSEA. This CDR3 is 11 amino acids long. Losses at the gene ends were 5 bases for V and 13 bases for J; bases not matched to a gene: 10. The chain's CDR3 is CSVYRGGNGFF. Written as DNA, the CDR3 is TGCAGCGTTTACAGGGGTGGAAATGGTTTCTTT.

This clone has only a few counts. The rearrangement joins TRBV5-1 to TRBJ2-2; no reliable D call. CDR1 is SGHRS, CDR2 YFSETQ, per germline. This CDR3 contains 13 residues. V was trimmed by 0 bases and J by 4 bases, leaving 4 bases between them. The CDR3 is CASSLVGTGELFF. CDR3 DNA: TGCGCCAGCAGCTTGGTCGGCACCGGGGAGCTGTTTTTT.

CDR3 sequence reads: CASSPFSGSHNEQFF. The CDR3 coding sequence is TGTGCCAGCTCACCGTTTAGCGGGTCTCACAATGAGCAGTTCTTC. The chain couples TRBV18 to TRBJ2-1; 7 nucleotides align to TRBD2. After removal of 3 bases from V and 5 bases from J, the junction contained 7 bases not matched to a gene. CDR3 length equals 15 residues. Per germline, CDR1 KGHSH and CDR2 LQKENI.

The V call is TRBV29-1, the J call TRBJ1-1; no reliable D call. Trimming took off 2 bases at V and 2 bases at J, with 12 bases between the two ends. This CDR3 comprises 14 residues. Germline CDR1 and CDR2: SQVTM and ANQGSEA. The CDR3 reads CSVEQRVFNTEAFF. In DNA, the CDR3 is TGCAGCGTTGAACAGCGAGTTTTTAACACTGAAGCTTTCTTT.

CDR3 protein: CASSLAAGLVPEAFF. CDR3 DNA: TGCGCCAGCAGCTTGGCCGCAGGGTTAGTCCCTGAAGCTTTCTTT. This rearrangement joins TRBV5-1 to TRBJ1-1; D is perhaps TRBD1 (5 bases). The V and J ends lost 0 bases and 6 bases respectively, with 15 bases between them. The V gene's germline CDR1 is SGHRS and CDR2 YFSETQ. There are 15 residues in the CDR3.

This chain joins TRBV7-3 and TRBJ2-2, with 7 bases matching TRBD1. The V segment lost 2 bases and the J segment 4 bases; nucleotides outside the gene matches: 4. The CDR3 sequence is 15 residues long. CDR1 and CDR2 (germline): SGHTA, FQGTGA. The CDR3: CASSLGQAGTGELFF. CDR3 nucleotide sequence: TGTGCCAGCAGCTTAGGACAGGCTGGCACCGGGGAGCTGTTTTTT.

The chain is built from TRBV15 and TRBJ1-5, with D possibly TRBD1 on 5 matching bases. CDR3 length: 15 amino acids. V lost 0 bases and J 2 bases, leaving 8 bases between the germline ends. Germline V gene data show CDR1 as LNHNV and CDR2 as YYDKDF (reference sequence). CDR3 amino acids: CATSRDVTGNQPQHF. As DNA, the CDR3 is TGTGCCACCAGCAGAGATGTGACAGGCAATCAGCCCCAGCATTTT.

The chain has TRBV5-1 and TRBJ1-2; the D gene is possibly TRBD1 (6 bases). Trimming removed 0 bases from V and 0 bases from J, with 18 bases in between. The CDR3 totals 18 residues. Looked up from germline, CDR1 is SGHRS and CDR2 is YFSETQ. CDR3 in amino acids: CASSLGGGIIAANYGYTF. The CDR3 nucleotides are TGCGCCAGCAGCTTGGGAGGGGGTATCATTGCGGCTAACTATGGCTACACCTTC.

The chain links TRBV3-1 (or the pseudogene TRBV3-2) to TRBJ2-2; D not resolved. CDR1 is LGHDT, CDR2 YNNKEL, per germline (reference sequence). Between the trimmed V and J ends, which lost 4 bases and 1 base, there was a span of 4 bases. This CDR3 spans 13 amino acids. The CDR3 sequence: CASSLRNTGELFF. The CDR3, as DNA: TGTGCCAGCAGCCTCAGGAACACCGGGGAGCTGTTTTTT.

The V gene is TRBV10-3, the J gene TRBJ2-5; a weak D match, TRBD1 (6 bases). The CDR3 loop spans 15 amino acids. The germline V gene has CDR1 ENHRY and CDR2 SYGVKD. V was pared by 6 bases and J by 0 bases, with 14 bases between. CDR3 protein: CAISSAGTNQETQYF. As DNA, the CDR3 is TGTGCCATCAGCTCAGCTGGGACAAACCAAGAGACCCAGTACTTC.

The genes are TRBV5-4 and TRBJ1-1; 9 positions match TRBD1. The junction had 10 bases not matched to a gene; V was cut back by 3 bases and J by 7 bases. Germline V gives CDR1 SGHNT, CDR2 YYREEE (reference sequence). The CDR3 extends over 15 amino acids. The CDR3 DNA reads as TGTGCCAGCAGCTCAATAGGACAGGGGCGCTATGAAGCTTTCTTT. This encodes CASSSIGQGRYEAFF.

CDR3 DNA sequence: TGTGCCATTCTAGCGGGTCCCGGAGGGACGCAGTATTTT. The encoded protein is CAILAGPGGTQYF. The chain recombines TRBV10-3 with TRBJ2-3; 8 bases line up with TRBD2. The J segment lost 9 bases and the V segment lost 9 bases, leaving 11 bases of the junction unmatched. Germline V gene data show CDR1 as ENHRY and CDR2 as SYGVKD. The CDR3 is made up of 13 amino acids.

The CDR3 region has the DNA TGCAGCGTTGAGAGACGGGACAAAAGGGTC. Its translation is CSVERRDKRV. The chain recombines TRBV29-1 with TRBJ2-7; weak D call: TRBD1 (6 bases). CDR1 and CDR2 from the germline V gene are SQVTM and ANQGSEA. The CDR3 is 10 residues long.

This sequence joins TRBV4-1 and TRBJ1-2, with 8 nucleotides matching TRBD1. The CDR3 totals 15 residues. Losses at the gene ends were 5 bases for V and 6 bases for J; bases not matched to a gene: 11. Germline CDR1 reads MGHRA; CDR2 reads YSYEKL. CDR3 loop: CASSDYGQGIDGYTF. The CDR3 nucleotides read TGCGCCAGCAGCGATTACGGACAGGGAATAGATGGCTACACCTTC.